This T cell receptor (beta chain) derives from a study of cytomegalovirus exposure and HLA in healthy donors. Study overall: In a previous analysis, around 120 million unique TCR beta sequences were found from some 180 million T cells. About 85 million unique TCR sequences came from HLA-typed donors in an early release. Findings of the study overall: Most CMV-associated TCR beta chains appeared HLA-restricted in a later analysis. Most of the TCR beta V segments (in an earlier analysis) were productive either about 87% or about 30% of the time.

Germline trimming cut 5 bases from V and 6 bases from J; bases unmatched to any gene: 3. From germline, CDR1 is MNHNY and CDR2 SVGAGI (reference sequence). CDR3 length: 14 residues. In regard to this clone: Antigen: not known.

PCR was performed using 60 Vbeta and 13 Jbeta primers. Assay used: immunoSEQ multiplex PCR; TCRdb lists only in-frame clones, some missing. The data show fewer than 200,000 clones, approximately 82% seen once. The genes are TRBV6-6 and TRBJ2-1; 11 nucleotides match TRBD2. This clonotype was sampled from a man aged 40-50 years in good health and CMV-seropositive. The specimen was PBMCs. In DNA, the CDR3 is TGTGCCAGCAGTGGACTAGCGGGCCTCAATGAGCAGTTCTTC. It codes for CASSGLAGLNEQFF.